The 32 T cell receptor beta chains in this list originate from one sample, sequenced in a study of T cell responses to AZD1222 COVID-19 vaccine. TCRdb's table, derived via immunoSEQ multiplex PCR, lists solely in-frame clones and lacks some. The sample records roughly 80,000 clones, just over 90% being singletons. The material was peripheral blood, obtained on day 0 of AZD1222 vaccination. Receptors originate from an adult in good health.

V and J are TRBV19 and TRBJ2-1; D not certain. The germline V gene has CDR1 LNHDA and CDR2 SQIVND (reference sequence). The CDR3 extends over 16 amino acids. V shed 3 bases and J shed 2 bases, with 14 bases lying between them. In DNA form, the CDR3 reads TGTGCCAGTAGTATTGTAGGGCTGGGCCCCTACAATGAGCAGTTCTTC. Its translation is CASSIVGLGPYNEQFF.

The chain has TRBV5-5 and TRBJ2-1; 7 nucleotides line up with TRBD2. The CDR3 is made up of 16 amino acids. V gave up 0 bases and J gave up 4 bases; unmatched junction bases: 7. Per the germline V gene, CDR1 is SGHKS and CDR2 is YYEKEE (reference sequence). The CDR3 reads CASSLAAGAVYNEQFF. The CDR3, as DNA: TGTGCCAGCAGCTTGGCTGCGGGAGCGGTGTACAATGAGCAGTTCTTC.

The chain has TRBV9 and TRBJ2-3; 13 nucleotides line up with TRBD2. V lost 2 bases, J lost 6 bases, and 12 bases stayed unmatched. This CDR3 region has 18 residues. Germline assignment: CDR1 SGDLS and CDR2 YYNGEE. Here the CDR3 reads CASSVQGLAGVVGDTQYF. In DNA form, the CDR3 reads TGTGCCAGCAGCGTCCAAGGACTAGCGGGAGTTGTTGGGGATACGCAGTATTTT. Full variable domain (rest looked up from reference TRBV9 and TRBJ2-3): DSGVTQTPKHLITATGQRVTLRCSPRSGDLSVYWYQQSLDQGLQFLIQYYNGEERAKGNILERFSAQQFPDLHSELNLSSLELGDSALYFCASSVQGLAGVVGDTQYFGPGTRLTVL.

This clone was detected only once. The chain carries TRBV6-5 and TRBJ2-2; 10 bases align to TRBD2. CDR1 is MNHEY and CDR2 is SVGAGI in the germline V gene. V lost 5 bases, J lost 2 bases, and 2 bases stayed unmatched. This CDR3 region has 15 residues. CDR3 protein: CASSLAGENTGELFF. The DNA of the CDR3 is TGTGCCAGCAGTCTAGCGGGAGAAAACACCGGGGAGCTGTTTTTT.

This chain uses TRBV5-6 with TRBJ1-2, with D perhaps matching TRBD1 (5 bases). Between the trimmed V and J ends, which lost 2 bases and 5 bases, there was a span of 16 bases. CDR3 length equals 15 residues. CDR1 is SGHDT and CDR2 is YYEEEE in the germline V gene. The CDR3 region has the DNA TGTGCCAGCAGCTTAATAGCGGGGGATCGATATGGCTACACCTTC. Protein product: CASSLIAGDRYGYTF.

The sample holds one count of this clone. This chain links TRBV6-2 or TRBV6-3 with TRBJ2-5, with D uncertain. CDR3 size: 14 residues. The V gene lost 1 base and the J gene lost 1 base, with 7 bases spanning the gap. Per germline, CDR1 MNHEY and CDR2 SVGEGT. The chain's CDR3 is CASSYWQVQETQYF. The CDR3 nucleotides read TGTGCCAGCAGTTACTGGCAGGTCCAAGAGACCCAGTACTTC.

V usage is TRBV3-1 (or the pseudogene TRBV3-2) and J usage is TRBJ1-2, with TRBD1 matching 8 bases. This CDR3 contains 14 residues. Looked up from germline, CDR1 is LGHDT and CDR2 is YNNKEL (reference sequence). J was trimmed by 3 bases and V by 1 base; bases with no gene match: 1. The CDR3 bases are TGTGCCAGCAGCCAAGGGACAGGGTACTATGGCTACACCTTC. Translating gives CASSQGTGYYGYTF.

This chain's CDR3 is CASSQSKVAGGGEQFF. The CDR3 DNA is TGCGCCAGCAGTCAATCGAAGGTAGCGGGAGGTGGTGAGCAGTTCTTC. The genes are TRBV23-1 and TRBJ2-1; TRBD2 aligns across 10 bases. TRBV23-1 is placed among ORFs of uncertain function. The CDR3 totals 16 residues. V shed 0 bases, J shed 9 bases, and the junction held 8 bases outside the gene matches.

The V call is TRBV30, the J call TRBJ1-3; D is unclear. The CDR3 loop spans 18 amino acids. CDR1 and CDR2 from the germline V gene are GTSNPN and SVGIG (reference sequence). The V and J ends lost 3 bases and 0 bases respectively, with 21 bases between them. CDR3 DNA sequence: TGTGCCTGGAGGGGTAGACGTCCCGGCGAACACTCTGGAAACACCATATATTTT. Translation: CAWRGRRPGEHSGNTIYF.

DNA of the CDR3: TGTGCCAGCAGGAACTGGGACAGGGGATCGGGAGAGCAGTACTTC. Protein product: CASRNWDRGSGEQYF. The chain uses TRBV27 and TRBJ2-7; 10 bases are a match to TRBD1. Trimming cost V 6 bases and J 7 bases; bases outside gene matches: 12. Germline loops: CDR1 MNHEY, CDR2 SMNVEV (reference sequence). This CDR3 comprises 15 residues.

The chain is built from TRBV2 and TRBJ1-4; TRBD1 agrees at 9 bases. CDR3 length: 14 amino acids. V shed 7 bases and J 8 bases; nucleotides not matched to a gene: 8. The germline gives CDR1 SNHLY, CDR2 FYNNEI. The chain's CDR3 is CASKDGTGSEKLFF. The DNA of the CDR3 is TGTGCCAGCAAGGACGGGACAGGGTCCGAAAAACTGTTTTTT.

The V call is TRBV6-5, the J call TRBJ1-4; tentative D call: TRBD1 (6 bases). The CDR3 is 14 residues long. The V and J ends lost 2 bases and 7 bases respectively, with 11 bases between them. The V gene's germline CDR1 is MNHEY and CDR2 SVGAGI. The CDR3 coding sequence is TGTGCCAGCAGTTACCGGGGGGCTAGTGAAAAACTGTTTTTT. This encodes CASSYRGASEKLFF.

The chain is built from TRBV14 and TRBJ2-1; TRBD2 matches at 13 bases. V was pared by 2 bases and J by 4 bases, with 2 bases of the junction left unmatched. Looked up from germline, CDR1 is SGHDN and CDR2 is FVKESK. The CDR3 spans 16 residues. CDR3 DNA: TGTGCCAGCAGCCAATTACTAGCGGGAGGGTACAATGAGCAGTTCTTC. It translates to CASSQLLAGGYNEQFF.

This sequence joins TRBV30 and TRBJ2-7; 14 nucleotides line up with TRBD2. The CDR3 extends over 13 amino acids. Germline V gene lookup returns CDR1 GTSNPN and CDR2 SVGIG (reference sequence). V was clipped by 5 bases and J by 6 bases; unmatched bases: 3. CDR3 DNA: TGTGCCTGGCGACTAGCGGGAGGGGCCGAGCAGTACTTC. As protein: CAWRLAGGAEQYF.

The chain recombines TRBV27 with TRBJ2-7; D is possibly TRBD1 or TRBD2 (6 bases each). Germline V gene sequence: CDR1 MNHEY, CDR2 SMNVEV (reference sequence). V gave up 1 base and J gave up 5 bases, with 18 bases separating them. The CDR3 consists of 16 residues. The CDR3 is CASSLFTRGPQNEQYF. The CDR3 DNA follows: TGTGCCAGCAGTTTATTTACCCGGGGGCCGCAAAACGAGCAGTACTTC.

The rearrangement joins TRBV10-3 to TRBJ1-6; 7 bases fit TRBD1. Losses at the gene ends were 10 bases for V and 3 bases for J; bases not matched to a gene: 3. The CDR3 sequence is 13 residues long. Germline loops: CDR1 ENHRY, CDR2 SYGVKD. CDR3 in amino acids: CATRDSYNSPLHF. The CDR3 nucleotides are TGTGCCACCCGGGACAGCTATAATTCACCCCTCCACTTT.

This chain uses TRBV5-1 with TRBJ1-2; the match to TRBD1 covers 12 bases. V gave up 4 bases and J gave up 8 bases; unmatched junction bases: 9. This CDR3 has 15 amino acids. In germline, CDR1 is SGHRS, CDR2 YFSETQ. CDR3 DNA: TGCGCCAGCAGCCCCCAGGGACAGGGGGCGGACGGCTACACCTTC. This encodes CASSPQGQGADGYTF.

This clone appeared a few times. The rearrangement joins TRBV7-2 to TRBJ2-3, with D possibly called TRBD1 or TRBD2 (5 bases each). The CDR3 is made up of 15 amino acids. Per germline, CDR1 SGHTA and CDR2 FQGNSA. V lost 3 bases, J lost 1 base, and 11 bases lay in between. The CDR3 nucleotides read TGTGCCAGCAGCTTTAATGGGGGAGGCACAGATACGCAGTATTTT. This codes for CASSFNGGGTDTQYF. The full variable domain, completed using reference TRBV7-2 and TRBJ2-3, is GAGVSQSPSNKVTEKGKDVELRCDPISGHTALYWYRQSLGQGLEFLIYFQGNSAPDKSGLPSDRFSAERTGGSVSTLTIQRTQQEDSAVYLCASSFNGGGTDTQYFGPGTRLTVL.

The rearrangement uses TRBV4-1 and TRBJ2-7; the D is unclear. CDR3 size: 15 residues. Trimming cost V 7 bases and J 2 bases, with 18 bases left between them. CDR1 and CDR2 (germline): MGHRA, YSYEKL. The CDR3 spells CASTQRASGTYEQYF. Written as DNA, the CDR3 is TGCGCCAGCACTCAACGAGCGAGTGGGACCTACGAGCAGTACTTC.

The chain joins TRBV2 to TRBJ1-1; TRBD1 is a possible D gene (5 bases). This CDR3 comprises 17 residues. Germline values: CDR1 SNHLY, CDR2 FYNNEI. With 8 bases removed from V and 3 bases from J, the gap between germline ends came to 25 bases. CDR3 loop: CASLPRPGRGFYTEAFF. The CDR3 DNA sequence: TGTGCCAGCTTACCGCGCCCGGGGCGGGGATTTTACACTGAAGCTTTCTTT. The variable domain in full, completed from reference TRBV2 and TRBJ1-1, reads EPEVTQTPSHQVTQMGQEVILRCVPISNHLYFYWYRQILGQKVEFLVSFYNNEISEKSEIFDDQFSVERPDGSNFTLKIRSTKLEDSAMYFCASLPRPGRGFYTEAFFGQGTRLTVV.

The rearrangement joins TRBV7-9 to TRBJ1-1, with 7 bases lining up with TRBD1. The V and J ends lost 5 bases and 1 base, in that order; junction bases with no gene match: 4. Per the germline V gene, CDR1 is SEHNR and CDR2 is FQNEAQ (reference sequence). The CDR3 extends over 14 amino acids. In DNA, the CDR3 is TGTGCCAGCAGCAGCGACAGGGAGAACACTGAAGCTTTCTTT. Translated: CASSSDRENTEAFF.

The chain joins TRBV4-1 to TRBJ2-7, with 8 bases that match TRBD2. The V gene's germline CDR1 is MGHRA and CDR2 YSYEKL. The junction had 14 bases not matched to a gene; V was cut back by 0 bases and J by 1 base. This CDR3 region has 19 residues. CDR3 bases: TGCGCCAGCAGCCAAGATCGTTTGCGCTCGGGAGGGCCTTCCTACGAGCAGTACTTC. Translation: CASSQDRLRSGGPSYEQYF.

The J gene is TRBJ2-1, the V gene TRBV18, with TRBD2 identical over 12 bases. Germline assignment: CDR1 KGHSH and CDR2 LQKENI. CDR3 length: 15 residues. Trimming removed 8 bases from V and 7 bases from J; junction bases left unmatched: 9. CDR3 sequence: CASRPTGTSGNEQFF. The CDR3 nucleotides are TGTGCCAGCCGACCCACCGGGACTAGCGGGAATGAGCAGTTCTTC.

The chain couples TRBV24-1 to TRBJ2-7, with TRBD1 matching over 11 bases. Germline V gives CDR1 KGHDR, CDR2 SFDVKD. Trimming cost V 4 bases and J 5 bases; bases outside gene matches: 9. The CDR3 covers 16 residues. The CDR3 loop is CATSETSGTGGDEQYF. The CDR3 region has the DNA TGTGCCACCAGTGAGACTTCCGGGACAGGGGGTGACGAGCAGTACTTC.

The chain carries TRBV28 and TRBJ1-3; the D gene is possibly TRBD1 (5 bases). V gave up 8 bases and J gave up 0 bases, with 20 bases separating them. CDR1 is MDHEN, CDR2 SYDVKM, per germline. CDR3 length: 17 amino acids. CDR3 protein: CASGAVGRGSSGNTIYF. The DNA for the CDR3 is TGTGCCAGCGGGGCAGTAGGCCGTGGGAGCTCTGGAAACACCATATATTTT.

The V and J genes are TRBV5-1 and TRBJ2-7, with D perhaps given as TRBD1 or TRBD2 (5 bases each). Germline assignment: CDR1 SGHRS and CDR2 YFSETQ. The CDR3 length is 15 residues. V was pared by 0 bases and J by 1 base, with 11 bases between. The CDR3 is CASSLAGRYSYEQYF. Written as DNA, the CDR3 is TGCGCCAGCAGCTTGGCGGGGCGGTATTCCTACGAGCAGTACTTC.

V usage is TRBV28 and J usage is TRBJ2-7; 7 nucleotides match TRBD1. The length of the CDR3 is 17 residues. CDR1 is MDHEN and CDR2 is SYDVKM in the germline V gene. V was pared by 3 bases and J by 3 bases, with 14 bases of the junction left unmatched. For the CDR3, the DNA is TGTGCCAGCAGTTTTCCCACTCGTCCGGGACAGAGCTACGAGCAGTACTTC. This encodes CASSFPTRPGQSYEQYF.

The rearrangement links TRBV7-9 to TRBJ1-6; D gene uncertain. The CDR3 runs 16 residues. The germline V gene encodes CDR1 SEHNR and CDR2 FQNEAQ (reference sequence). Trimming stripped 3 bases from V and 0 bases from J, with 9 bases between. CDR3 DNA sequence: TGTGCCAGCAGCTTGGGTCGGAGCTCCTATAATTCACCCCTCCACTTT. This gives the protein CASSLGRSSYNSPLHF. The variable domain in full, completed from reference TRBV7-9 and TRBJ1-6, reads DTGVSQNPRHKITKRGQNVTFRCDPISEHNRLYWYRQTLGQGPEFLTYFQNEAQLEKSRLLSDRFSAERPKGSFSTLEIQRTEQGDSAMYLCASSLGRSSYNSPLHFGNGTRLTVT.

The chain uses TRBV29-1 and TRBJ2-3, with 8 bases lining up with TRBD1. Trimming took 6 bases from V and 4 from J; bases not matched to a gene: 18. Per germline, CDR1 SQVTM and CDR2 ANQGSEA. The CDR3 spans 17 residues. The CDR3 spells CSVPDLLGTGKADTQYF. CDR3 DNA sequence: TGCAGCGTCCCCGATTTGTTGGGGACAGGTAAGGCAGATACGCAGTATTTT.

Concerning this clone itself: The same CDR3 also results from other DNA sequences found in this sample. The chain carries TRBV11-2 and TRBJ1-3; 9 bases are a match to TRBD1. Germline V lookup: CDR1 SGHAT, CDR2 FQNNGV. This CDR3 has 13 amino acids. J lost 7 bases, V lost 4 bases, and 2 bases had no gene match. The DNA of the CDR3 is TGTGCCAGCAGCTCAGACAGGGGGAACACCATATATTTT. This encodes CASSSDRGNTIYF.

This chain uses TRBV28 with TRBJ1-1; 8 bases agree with TRBD1. The germline V gene encodes CDR1 MDHEN and CDR2 SYDVKM. This CDR3 contains 15 residues. The V segment lost 6 bases and the J segment 6 bases; nucleotides outside the gene matches: 12. The CDR3: CASSVRKGQVAEAFF. Here the CDR3 DNA reads TGTGCCAGCAGCGTACGAAAGGGACAGGTGGCTGAAGCTTTCTTT. Supplemented by reference TRBV28 and TRBJ1-1, the full variable domain reads DVKVTQSSRYLVKRTGEKVFLECVQDMDHENMFWYRQDPGLGLRLIYFSYDVKMKEKGDIPEGYSVSREKKERFSLILESASTNQTSMYLCASSVRKGQVAEAFFGQGTRLTVV.

The chain joins TRBV27 to TRBJ2-3, with unresolved D. Germline lookup yields CDR1 MNHEY and CDR2 SMNVEV (reference sequence). The V end lost 3 bases, the J end lost 2 bases, and 3 bases lay between the germline ends. This CDR3 is built from 12 residues. The CDR3 sequence is CASSFNTDTQYF. The CDR3 bases are TGTGCCAGCAGTTTCAACACAGATACGCAGTATTTT.